Presented here are 18 T cell receptor beta chains from one specimen sequenced in a study of blood T cell repertoires in COVID-19. Measured with immunoSEQ multiplex PCR; TCRdb has only the in-frame clones, and not every one. Among about 70,000 clones listed, approximately 89% were seen once. Material: peripheral blood. These receptors came from a man aged 55 to 70 with acute or convalescent COVID-19.

The gene calls are TRBV5-1 and TRBJ1-2; unclear D gene. The CDR3 spans 13 residues. V was clipped by 0 bases and J by 5 bases, with 8 bases between them. CDR1 is SGHRS and CDR2 is YFSETQ in the germline V gene. The CDR3 sequence is CASSLGQDYGYTF. The DNA of the CDR3 is TGCGCCAGCAGCTTGGGTCAGGATTATGGCTACACCTTC.

V gene TRBV5-1 combines with J gene TRBJ2-7, with 7 bases identical to TRBD2. J was trimmed by 6 bases and V by 0 bases; bases with no gene match: 6. CDR3 length: 14 residues. Germline V gives CDR1 SGHRS, CDR2 YFSETQ. CDR3 in DNA: TGCGCCAGCAGCTTGGCGGAGTGGGGGGGCGAGCAGTACTTC. Its translation: CASSLAEWGGEQYF.

The gene calls are TRBV5-1 and TRBJ1-2, with 10 positions matching TRBD1. Germline CDR1 reads SGHRS; CDR2 reads YFSETQ. Trimming at V came to 4 bases and at J to 1 base, leaving 4 bases not matched to a gene. This CDR3 is built from 15 residues. The CDR3, as DNA: TGCGCCAGCAGCGCCCGGACAGGGGGTAACTATGGCTACACCTTC. Its translation: CASSARTGGNYGYTF.

Worth noting for this clone: The identical CDR3 is also encoded by other nucleotide sequences in the sample. The chain links TRBV5-1 to TRBJ1-1; TRBD1 matches 9 bases. Per germline, CDR1 SGHRS and CDR2 YFSETQ. With 0 bases clipped from V and 6 bases from J, the junction kept 0 bases outside the gene matches. The CDR3 runs 13 residues. CDR3 in DNA: TGCGCCAGCAGCTTGGGACAGGGGGCTGAAGCTTTCTTT. Protein sequence: CASSLGQGAEAFF.

CDR3: CASSLVSGGTEAFF. CDR3 in DNA: TGCGCCAGCAGCTTGGTGTCAGGGGGGACTGAAGCTTTCTTT. The V call is TRBV5-1, the J call TRBJ1-1; 7 bases line up with TRBD1. The ends lost 0 bases at V and 5 bases at J; junction bases unmatched: 4. The germline V gene encodes CDR1 SGHRS and CDR2 YFSETQ. CDR3 length: 14 amino acids.

This sequence joins TRBV2 and TRBJ2-7; the D gene is possibly TRBD1 (5 bases). Germline V gene data show CDR1 as SNHLY and CDR2 as FYNNEI. This CDR3 has 12 amino acids. The V and J ends lost 6 bases and 4 bases respectively, with 10 bases between them. The CDR3 loop is CASREQEYEQYF. DNA of the CDR3: TGTGCCAGCAGGGAACAGGAATACGAGCAGTACTTC.

The CDR3 DNA reads as TGTGCCAGCAGTTGGGACAGGGCCACTGAAGCTTTCTTT. The encoded protein is CASSWDRATEAFF. The chain is built from TRBV12-3 or TRBV12-4 and TRBJ1-1, with 9 nucleotides matching TRBD1. V was clipped by 4 bases and J by 4 bases; unmatched bases: 1. CDR3 size: 13 residues.

This chain links TRBV7-9 with TRBJ2-3; 8 bases fit TRBD1. The CDR3 consists of 17 residues. The trim removed 5 bases at V and 0 bases at J, leaving 10 bases unmatched. Per the germline V gene, CDR1 is SEHNR and CDR2 is FQNEAQ (reference sequence). CDR3 sequence reads: CASSRATGVSSTDTQYF. CDR3 nucleotide sequence: TGTGCCAGCAGCAGAGCGACAGGGGTTTCTAGCACAGATACGCAGTATTTT. Using reference TRBV7-9 and TRBJ2-3 for the parts outside the CDR3, the full variable domain is DTGVSQNPRHKITKRGQNVTFRCDPISEHNRLYWYRQTLGQGPEFLTYFQNEAQLEKSRLLSDRFSAERPKGSFSTLEIQRTEQGDSAMYLCASSRATGVSSTDTQYFGPGTRLTVL.

Only one count was recorded for this clone. J is TRBJ2-2 and V is TRBV27, with D possibly matching TRBD1 (6 bases). CDR1 is MNHEY and CDR2 is SMNVEV in the germline V gene (reference sequence). Trimming took off 7 bases at V and 6 bases at J, with 12 bases between the two ends. The CDR3 length is 13 residues. CDR3: CASTYTGPGELFF. CDR3 nucleotide sequence: TGTGCCAGCACTTACACAGGGCCCGGGGAGCTGTTTTTT.

The CDR3: CASSEGLNYGYTF. The DNA of the CDR3 is TGTGCCAGCAGTGAGGGACTAAACTATGGCTACACCTTC. The V gene is TRBV6-1, the J gene TRBJ1-2; possibly TRBD1 for D (5 bases). This CDR3 has 13 residues. V gave up 3 bases and J gave up 2 bases, with 7 bases separating them. CDR1 MNHNS and CDR2 SASEGT come from the germline V gene.

The V and J genes are TRBV6-5 and TRBJ1-2; D not certain. Trimming left V 6 bases short and J 5 bases short, with 10 bases between. Germline CDR1 MNHEY, CDR2 SVGAGI. The CDR3 covers 12 residues. DNA for the CDR3: TGTGCCAGCAGGAGTCCGTTATATGGCTACACCTTC. Translation gives CASRSPLYGYTF.

The V call is TRBV19, the J call TRBJ1-5; possible D gene TRBD1, 5 bases. Germline CDR1 is LNHDA and CDR2 is SQIVND (reference sequence). The length of the CDR3 is 16 residues. V lost 7 bases and J 4 bases, leaving 20 bases between the germline ends. The CDR3 is CASKFDGGDDNQPQHF. In nucleotides, the CDR3 is TGTGCCAGTAAGTTCGACGGAGGGGATGATAATCAGCCCCAGCATTTT.

This rearrangement joins TRBV25-1 to TRBJ1-6; D is possibly TRBD1 (5 bases). CDR3 length: 15 amino acids. V shed 2 bases and J shed 10 bases, with 15 bases lying between them. Germline V gene data show CDR1 as MGHDK and CDR2 as SYGVNS. This chain's CDR3 is CASSESKGNHSPLHF. CDR3 in DNA: TGTGCCAGCAGTGAAAGTAAGGGGAATCACTCACCCCTCCACTTT.

The chain uses TRBV4-1 and TRBJ2-3; TRBD1 agrees at 7 bases. In germline, CDR1 is MGHRA, CDR2 YSYEKL. The J segment lost 2 bases and the V segment lost 4 bases, leaving 3 bases of the junction unmatched. This CDR3 has 14 amino acids. The CDR3 loop is CASSPGQDTDTQYF. The CDR3 DNA sequence: TGCGCCAGCAGCCCCGGACAGGACACAGATACGCAGTATTTT.

The chain combines TRBV5-1 with TRBJ1-1, with D uncertain. Germline values: CDR1 SGHRS, CDR2 YFSETQ. Trimming took off 1 base at V and 7 bases at J, with 8 bases between the two ends. The CDR3 loop spans 12 amino acids. CDR3 residues: CASSLPGSEAFF. The CDR3 DNA reads as TGCGCCAGCAGCTTGCCCGGGAGTGAAGCTTTCTTT.

The gene calls are TRBV3-1 (or the pseudogene TRBV3-2) and TRBJ1-1, with D hard to call. The V and J ends lost 6 bases and 0 bases respectively, with 14 bases between them. This CDR3 spans 15 amino acids. Germline lookup yields CDR1 LGHDT and CDR2 YNNKEL (reference sequence). The CDR3 DNA reads TGTGCCAGCAGTCCGGTCGCCGCTATGAACACTGAAGCTTTCTTT. The encoded protein is CASSPVAAMNTEAFF.

The chain employs TRBV5-6 and TRBJ1-2, with D tentatively TRBD1 (6 bases). The V gene's germline CDR1 is SGHDT and CDR2 YYEEEE. V gave up 0 bases and J gave up 0 bases, with 6 bases separating them. The CDR3 totals 14 residues. The CDR3 nucleotides are TGTGCCAGCAGCTTGGAGGGGGCTAACTATGGCTACACCTTC. The encoded protein is CASSLEGANYGYTF.

This clone has a handful of counts. V gene TRBV5-1 combines with J gene TRBJ2-7, with D perhaps matching TRBD1 (5 bases). The germline CDR1 and CDR2 sequences are SGHRS and YFSETQ. The CDR3 length is 14 residues. V lost 0 bases and J lost 7, with 14 bases in between. CDR3 protein: CASSLELRAGEQYF. The CDR3 DNA reads as TGCGCCAGCAGCTTGGAACTCAGGGCTGGAGAGCAGTACTTC.